The following is a TCR beta chain sequence with its context. This record belongs to a study of tumor-infiltrating lymphocytes in oesophageal squamous cell carcinoma. TCRdb itself ran the PCR reads through MiXCR, one entry per CDR3 protein. The sample includes almost 20,000 distinct CDR3 sequences, roughly two fifths of them seen just once. This CDR3 comprises 15 residues. The V and J ends lost 5 bases and 11 bases, in that order; junction bases with no gene match: 14. This TCR derives from a male donor with esophageal squamous cell carcinoma. The chain couples TRBV12-3 or TRBV12-4 to TRBJ2-5; 10 positions match TRBD2. Sequencing was done on a sample of esophageal tumor tissue. The CDR3 DNA follows: TGTGCCAGCAGTCTAAGGACTAGCGGAGACAATGAGCAGTACTTC. It translates to CASSLRTSGDNEQYF.